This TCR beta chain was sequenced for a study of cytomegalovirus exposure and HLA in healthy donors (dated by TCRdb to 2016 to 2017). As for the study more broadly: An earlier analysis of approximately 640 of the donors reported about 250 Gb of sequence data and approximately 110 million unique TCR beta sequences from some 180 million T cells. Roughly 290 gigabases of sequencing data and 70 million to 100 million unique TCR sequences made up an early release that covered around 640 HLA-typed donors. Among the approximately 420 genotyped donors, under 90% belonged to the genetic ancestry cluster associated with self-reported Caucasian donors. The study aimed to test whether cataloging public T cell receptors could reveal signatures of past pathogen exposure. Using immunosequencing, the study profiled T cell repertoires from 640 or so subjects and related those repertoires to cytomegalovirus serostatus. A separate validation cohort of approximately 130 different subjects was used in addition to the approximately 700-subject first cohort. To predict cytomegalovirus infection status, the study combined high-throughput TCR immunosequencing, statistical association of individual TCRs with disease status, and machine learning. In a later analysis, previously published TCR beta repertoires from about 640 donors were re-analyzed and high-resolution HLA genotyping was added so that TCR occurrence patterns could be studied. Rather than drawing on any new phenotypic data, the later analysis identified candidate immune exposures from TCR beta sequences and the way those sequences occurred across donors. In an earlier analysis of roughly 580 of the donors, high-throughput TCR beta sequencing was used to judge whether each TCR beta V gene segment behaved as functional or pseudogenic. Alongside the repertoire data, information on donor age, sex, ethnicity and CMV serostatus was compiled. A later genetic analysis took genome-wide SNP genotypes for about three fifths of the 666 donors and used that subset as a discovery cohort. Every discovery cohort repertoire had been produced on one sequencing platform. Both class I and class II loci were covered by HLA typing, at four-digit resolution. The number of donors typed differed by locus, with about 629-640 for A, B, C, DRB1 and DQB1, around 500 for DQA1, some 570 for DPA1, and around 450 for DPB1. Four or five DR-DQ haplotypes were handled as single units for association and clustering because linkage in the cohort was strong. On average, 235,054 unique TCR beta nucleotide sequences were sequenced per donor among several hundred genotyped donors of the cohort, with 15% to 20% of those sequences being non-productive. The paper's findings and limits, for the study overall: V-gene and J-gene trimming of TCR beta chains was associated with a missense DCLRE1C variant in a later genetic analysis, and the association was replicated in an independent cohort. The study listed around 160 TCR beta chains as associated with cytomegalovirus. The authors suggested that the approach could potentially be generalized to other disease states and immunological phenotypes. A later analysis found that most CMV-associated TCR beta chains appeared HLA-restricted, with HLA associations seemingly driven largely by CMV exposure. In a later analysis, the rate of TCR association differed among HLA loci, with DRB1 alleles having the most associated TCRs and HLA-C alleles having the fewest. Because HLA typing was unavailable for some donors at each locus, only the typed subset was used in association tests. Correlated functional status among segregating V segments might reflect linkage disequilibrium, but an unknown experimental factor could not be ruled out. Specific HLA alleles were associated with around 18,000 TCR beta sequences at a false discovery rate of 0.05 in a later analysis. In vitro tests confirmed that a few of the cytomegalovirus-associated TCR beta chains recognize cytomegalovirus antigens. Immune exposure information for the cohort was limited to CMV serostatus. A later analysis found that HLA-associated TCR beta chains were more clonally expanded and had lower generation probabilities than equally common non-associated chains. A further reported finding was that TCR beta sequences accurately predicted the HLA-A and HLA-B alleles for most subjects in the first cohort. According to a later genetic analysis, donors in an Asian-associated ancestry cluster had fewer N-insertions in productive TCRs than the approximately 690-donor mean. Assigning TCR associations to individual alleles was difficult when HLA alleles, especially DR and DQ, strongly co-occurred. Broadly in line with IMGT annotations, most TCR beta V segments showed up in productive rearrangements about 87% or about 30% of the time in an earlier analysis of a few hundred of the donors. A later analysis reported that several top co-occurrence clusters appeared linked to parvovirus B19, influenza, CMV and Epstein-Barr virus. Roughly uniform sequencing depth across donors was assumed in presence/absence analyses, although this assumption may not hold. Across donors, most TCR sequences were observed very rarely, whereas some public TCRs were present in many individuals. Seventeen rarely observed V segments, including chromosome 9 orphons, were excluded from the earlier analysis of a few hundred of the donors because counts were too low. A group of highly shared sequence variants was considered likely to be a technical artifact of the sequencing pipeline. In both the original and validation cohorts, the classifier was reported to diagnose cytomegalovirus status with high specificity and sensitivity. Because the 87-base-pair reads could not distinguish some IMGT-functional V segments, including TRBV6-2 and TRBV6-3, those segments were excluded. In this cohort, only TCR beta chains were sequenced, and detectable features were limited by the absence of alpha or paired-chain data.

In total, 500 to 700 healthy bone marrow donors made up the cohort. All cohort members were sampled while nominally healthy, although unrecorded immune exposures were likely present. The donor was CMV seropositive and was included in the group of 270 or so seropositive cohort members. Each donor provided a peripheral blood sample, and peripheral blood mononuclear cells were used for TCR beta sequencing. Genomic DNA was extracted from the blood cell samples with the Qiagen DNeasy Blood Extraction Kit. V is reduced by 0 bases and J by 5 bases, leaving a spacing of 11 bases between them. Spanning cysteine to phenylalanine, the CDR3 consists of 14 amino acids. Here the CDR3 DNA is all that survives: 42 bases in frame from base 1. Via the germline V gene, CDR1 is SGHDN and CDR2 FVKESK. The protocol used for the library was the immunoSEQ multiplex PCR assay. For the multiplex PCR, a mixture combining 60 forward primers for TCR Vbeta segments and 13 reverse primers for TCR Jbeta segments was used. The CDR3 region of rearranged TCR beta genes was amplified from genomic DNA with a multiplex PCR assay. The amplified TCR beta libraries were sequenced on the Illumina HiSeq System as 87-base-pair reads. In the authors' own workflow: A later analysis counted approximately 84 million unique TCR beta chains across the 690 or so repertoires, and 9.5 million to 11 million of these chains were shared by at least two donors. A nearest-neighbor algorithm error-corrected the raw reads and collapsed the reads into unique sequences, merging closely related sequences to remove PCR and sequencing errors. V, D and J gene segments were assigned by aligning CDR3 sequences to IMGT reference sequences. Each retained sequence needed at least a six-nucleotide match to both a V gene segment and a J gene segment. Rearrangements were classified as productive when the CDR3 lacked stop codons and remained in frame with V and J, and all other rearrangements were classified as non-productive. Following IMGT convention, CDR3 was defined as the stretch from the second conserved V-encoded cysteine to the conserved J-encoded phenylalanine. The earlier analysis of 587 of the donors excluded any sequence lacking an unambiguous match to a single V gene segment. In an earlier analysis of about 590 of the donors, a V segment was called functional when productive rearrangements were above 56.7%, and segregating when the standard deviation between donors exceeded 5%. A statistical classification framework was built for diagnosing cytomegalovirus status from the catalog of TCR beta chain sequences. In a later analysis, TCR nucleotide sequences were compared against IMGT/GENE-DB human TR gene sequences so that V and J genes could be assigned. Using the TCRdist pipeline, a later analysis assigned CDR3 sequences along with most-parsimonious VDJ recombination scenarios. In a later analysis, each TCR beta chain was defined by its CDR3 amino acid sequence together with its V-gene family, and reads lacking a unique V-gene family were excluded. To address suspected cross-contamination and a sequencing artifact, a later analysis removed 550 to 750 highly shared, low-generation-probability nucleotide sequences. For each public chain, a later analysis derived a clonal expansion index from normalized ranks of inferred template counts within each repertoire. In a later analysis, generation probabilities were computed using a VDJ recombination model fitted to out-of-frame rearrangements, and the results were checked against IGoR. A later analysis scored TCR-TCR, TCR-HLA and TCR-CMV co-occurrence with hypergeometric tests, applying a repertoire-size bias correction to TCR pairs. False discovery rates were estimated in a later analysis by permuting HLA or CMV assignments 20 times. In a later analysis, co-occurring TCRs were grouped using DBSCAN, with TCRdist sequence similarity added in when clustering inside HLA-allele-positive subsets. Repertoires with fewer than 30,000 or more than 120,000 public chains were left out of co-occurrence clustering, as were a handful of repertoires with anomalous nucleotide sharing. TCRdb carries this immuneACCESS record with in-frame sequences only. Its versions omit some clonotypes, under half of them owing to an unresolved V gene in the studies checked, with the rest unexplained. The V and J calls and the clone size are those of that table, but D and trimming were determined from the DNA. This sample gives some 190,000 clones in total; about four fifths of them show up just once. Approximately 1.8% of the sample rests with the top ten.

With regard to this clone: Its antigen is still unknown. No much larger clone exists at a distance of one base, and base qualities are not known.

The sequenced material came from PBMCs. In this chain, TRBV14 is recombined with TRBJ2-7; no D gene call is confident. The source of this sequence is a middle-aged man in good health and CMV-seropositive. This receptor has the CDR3 CASSQDPRIHEQYF. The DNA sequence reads TGTGCCAGCAGCCAAGATCCCAGGATCCACGAGCAGTACTTC.